Below are 26 T cell receptor beta chains sequenced from a single sample in a study of blood T cell repertoires in COVID-19. Sequenced by immunoSEQ multiplex PCR; TCRdb stores in-frame clones only, minus some. The table has about 190,000 clones, 70% to 90% seen once. Source material: peripheral blood. These receptors originate from a woman aged 30 to 39 with acute or convalescent COVID-19.

This clone was seen only once. The CDR3: CASLGTGVRKAFF. CDR3 in DNA: TGTGCCAGCCTAGGGACAGGGGTTAGGAAAGCTTTCTTT. The chain links TRBV6-5 to TRBJ1-1; TRBD1 agrees at 10 bases. CDR1 and CDR2 from the germline V gene are MNHEY and SVGAGI. This CDR3 spans 13 amino acids. J was trimmed by 9 bases and V by 8 bases; bases with no gene match: 9.

The CDR3 bases are TGTGCCAGCAGCCCGGGGGGACAGGGTCGCCCCGAGCAGTACTTC. Protein sequence: CASSPGGQGRPEQYF. The rearrangement links TRBV28 to TRBJ2-7; TRBD1 aligns across 9 bases. V was clipped by 6 bases and J by 6 bases; unmatched bases: 12. The CDR3 extends over 15 amino acids. The germline V gene encodes CDR1 MDHEN and CDR2 SYDVKM.

Comment on this clone: Additional DNA sequences in this sample encode the identical CDR3. The CDR3: CASSLAGVKETQYF. The DNA for the CDR3 is TGTGCCAGCAGCTTGGCCGGAGTTAAGGAGACCCAGTACTTC. The V gene is TRBV7-9, the J gene TRBJ2-5; no reliable D call. Germline CDR1 SEHNR, CDR2 FQNEAQ (reference sequence). The CDR3 sequence is 14 residues long. Deletions cut 3 bases from V and 5 bases from J, with 13 bases between.

The chain's CDR3 is CAGRVSSGDTQYF. In nucleotides, the CDR3 is TGTGCCGGGCGGGTTTCTTCGGGGGATACGCAGTATTTT. The V call is TRBV6-5, the J call TRBJ2-3, with TRBD2 as a possible D gene (5 bases). Germline CDR1 MNHEY, CDR2 SVGAGI. Trimming pared 11 bases from V and 6 bases from J, leaving 18 bases between. The CDR3 spans 13 residues.

The sample holds one count of this clone. The chain is built from TRBV28 and TRBJ1-6; the D is unclear. With 10 bases removed from V and 10 bases from J, the gap between germline ends came to 23 bases. The CDR3 extends over 15 amino acids. CDR1 is MDHEN, CDR2 SYDVKM, per germline. CDR3 coding DNA: TGTGCCACCTTGGGAGGGAGATCGATGAGGTCACCCCTCCACTTT. It yields the protein CATLGGRSMRSPLHF.

The gene calls are TRBV3-1 (or the pseudogene TRBV3-2) and TRBJ1-1; TRBD1 matches at 8 bases. Trimming took 1 base from V and 5 from J; bases not matched to a gene: 3. Per germline, CDR1 LGHDT and CDR2 YNNKEL (reference sequence). The CDR3 length is 14 residues. The CDR3 coding sequence is TGTGCCAGCAGCCAAGGGACAGGGAGAACTGAAGCTTTCTTT. This translates into CASSQGTGRTEAFF.

This clone is a singleton in its sample. The gene calls are TRBV6-5 and TRBJ2-1; D might be TRBD2 (6 bases). CDR3 length: 13 amino acids. Trimming cost V 10 bases and J 6 bases, with 16 bases left between them. Germline V CDR1 and CDR2: MNHEY, SVGAGI. This CDR3 is CATARASANEQFF. The CDR3 nucleotides are TGTGCCACCGCTCGGGCTAGCGCCAATGAGCAGTTCTTC.

The chain employs TRBV5-1 and TRBJ1-6; D possibly corresponds to TRBD1 (5 bases). With 0 bases removed from V and 13 bases from J, the gap between germline ends came to 14 bases. CDR3 length: 14 residues. Looked up from germline, CDR1 is SGHRS and CDR2 is YFSETQ. The CDR3 nucleotides read TGCGCCAGCAGCTTGGATCGGGGGTACAGGCCCCTCCACTTT. It encodes CASSLDRGYRPLHF.

The V call is TRBV5-6, the J call TRBJ1-2; TRBD1 agrees at 9 bases. The germline V gene encodes CDR1 SGHDT and CDR2 YYEEEE. The CDR3 is 15 amino acids. With 0 bases clipped from V and 7 bases from J, the junction kept 7 bases outside the gene matches. The CDR3, as DNA: TGTGCCAGCAGCTTGGTAGGGGACAGGGTCAGTGGCTACACCTTC. Translated: CASSLVGDRVSGYTF.

There are a few counts of this clone. The V gene is TRBV2, the J gene TRBJ2-1; 15 nucleotides agree with TRBD2. CDR3 length: 17 residues. The V gene end was trimmed by 8 bases and the J gene end by 4 bases; junction bases not matched to a gene: 9. CDR1 is SNHLY, CDR2 FYNNEI, per germline. CDR3 sequence: CASHLGLAGGAYNEQFF. Here the CDR3 DNA reads TGTGCCAGCCACTTGGGACTAGCGGGAGGCGCGTACAATGAGCAGTTCTTC.

The chain has TRBV3-1 (or the pseudogene TRBV3-2) and TRBJ2-5; D remains unclear. CDR1 LGHDT and CDR2 YNNKEL come from the germline V gene (reference sequence). This CDR3 region has 12 residues. With 5 bases removed from V and 5 bases from J, the gap between germline ends came to 9 bases. The CDR3, as DNA: TGTGCCAGCAGCTCTAACGTGGAGACCCAGTACTTC. It encodes CASSSNVETQYF.

The genes are TRBV21-1 and TRBJ2-2; the D call in the table, TRBD1, was not verified against the DNA. TRBV21-1 is reported as a pseudogene. The length of the CDR3 is 15 residues. CDR3: CASSKSSDRVGELFF. The CDR3 region has the DNA TGTGCCAGCAGCAAAAGCTCCGACAGGGTGGGGGAGCTGTTTTTT.

V gene TRBV7-2 combines with J gene TRBJ1-5, with 7 positions matching TRBD1. The CDR3 has 16 residues. Trimming removed 5 bases from V and 5 bases from J; junction bases left unmatched: 12. Germline CDR1 SGHTA, CDR2 FQGNSA. The CDR3 is CASSERRTGGDQPQHF. CDR3 DNA sequence: TGTGCCAGCAGCGAGCGAAGGACAGGTGGGGATCAGCCCCAGCATTTT.

This clone was found once. The chain recombines TRBV29-1 with TRBJ1-1; 8 positions match TRBD1. CDR1 is SQVTM and CDR2 is ANQGSEA in the germline V gene. This CDR3 contains 14 residues. Unmatched junction bases numbered 8, after V lost 7 bases and J lost 1 base. DNA of the CDR3: TGCAGCGGCGGACAGGGCTTTGCGAACACTGAAGCTTTCTTT. Its protein is CSGGQGFANTEAFF.

In its sample, this clone was seen once. This chain joins TRBV18 and TRBJ2-3, with D tentatively TRBD2 (5 bases). Looked up from germline, CDR1 is KGHSH and CDR2 is LQKENI. This CDR3 region has 13 residues. Trimming cost V 6 bases and J 7 bases, with 14 bases left between them. This CDR3 reads CASSPASTHTQYF. CDR3 nucleotide sequence: TGTGCCAGCTCGCCCGCTAGCACCCATACGCAGTATTTT. Supplemented by reference TRBV18 and TRBJ2-3, the full variable domain reads NAGVMQNPRHLVRRRGQEARLRCSPMKGHSHVYWYRQLPEEGLKFMVYLQKENIIDESGMPKERFSAEFPKEGPSILRIQQVVRGDSAAYFCASSPASTHTQYFGPGTRLTVL.

This clone turned up a few times. The chain joins TRBV6-5 to TRBJ2-3, with 7 bases matching TRBD2. The V and J ends lost 0 bases and 3 bases, in that order; junction bases with no gene match: 6. The CDR3 totals 16 residues. Looked up from germline, CDR1 is MNHEY and CDR2 is SVGAGI. CDR3 in DNA: TGTGCCAGCAGTTACTCGGCGGGAGCCAGAACAGATACGCAGTATTTT. Translating it yields CASSYSAGARTDTQYF.

V is TRBV5-1 and J is TRBJ2-7, with 8 bases that match TRBD2. CDR3 length: 14 residues. Trimming at V came to 0 bases and at J to 6 bases, leaving 5 bases not matched to a gene. CDR1 and CDR2 (germline): SGHRS, YFSETQ. Written as DNA, the CDR3 is TGCGCCAGCAGCTTGGCGGGAGGGTTGGGCGAGCAGTACTTC. This encodes CASSLAGGLGEQYF.

V gene TRBV6-5 combines with J gene TRBJ1-4; 9 bases fit TRBD1. Germline values: CDR1 MNHEY, CDR2 SVGAGI. The length of the CDR3 is 13 residues. J lost 8 bases, V lost 6 bases, and 4 bases had no gene match. This CDR3 reads CASRPGTGEKLFF. For the CDR3, the DNA is TGTGCCAGCAGACCTGGGACAGGGGAAAAACTGTTTTTT.

The rearrangement joins TRBV7-2 to TRBJ2-1; 8 nucleotides line up with TRBD2. With 7 bases clipped from V and 0 bases from J, the junction kept 5 bases outside the gene matches. The germline gives CDR1 SGHTA, CDR2 FQGNSA. CDR3 length: 15 amino acids. The CDR3 spells CASKPSGSSYNEQFF. The CDR3 nucleotides read TGTGCCAGCAAACCCAGCGGGAGCTCCTACAATGAGCAGTTCTTC.

CDR3 sequence (DNA): TGTGCCAGCTCACCAATCACTCGCACTGAAGCTTTCTTT. Translating it yields CASSPITRTEAFF. The genes are TRBV18 and TRBJ1-1, with unresolved D. CDR3 length: 13 amino acids. Deletions cut 2 bases from V and 4 bases from J, with 8 bases between. CDR1 and CDR2 from the germline V gene are KGHSH and LQKENI.

V gene TRBV6-7 combines with J gene TRBJ2-1; 14 bases match TRBD2. TRBV6-7 is sorted into the ORF group, with uncertain function. J was trimmed by 6 bases and V by 11 bases; bases with no gene match: 15. This CDR3 region has 17 residues. This CDR3 is CAEYRTSGRSVSNEQFF. The CDR3 DNA is TGTGCCGAGTATCGGACTAGCGGGAGGAGCGTCAGCAATGAGCAGTTCTTC.

The CDR3 sequence is CASSPSGELFF. The CDR3 DNA follows: TGTGCCAGCAGCCCATCCGGGGAGCTGTTTTTT. The chain has TRBV11-2 and TRBJ2-2; D unresolved. The V gene lost 5 bases and the J gene lost 6 bases, with 4 bases spanning the gap. The CDR3 sequence is 11 residues long. In germline, CDR1 is SGHAT, CDR2 FQNNGV.

This chain joins TRBV7-9 and TRBJ2-1; the D is unclear. The germline V gene has CDR1 SEHNR and CDR2 FQNEAQ (reference sequence). The CDR3 totals 14 residues. V was clipped by 1 base and J by 2 bases, with 6 bases between them. This CDR3 is CASSLGGPYNEQFF. Here the CDR3 DNA reads TGTGCCAGCAGCTTAGGTGGCCCCTACAATGAGCAGTTCTTC.

This chain links TRBV3-1 (or the pseudogene TRBV3-2) with TRBJ2-5; unclear D gene. The CDR3 is made up of 13 amino acids. Germline V CDR1 and CDR2: LGHDT, YNNKEL (reference sequence). Trimming removed 3 bases from V and 5 bases from J, with 10 bases in between. The CDR3 spells CASSQRSSETQYF. CDR3 DNA sequence: TGTGCCAGCAGCCAGAGGAGTAGCGAGACCCAGTACTTC.

This sequence joins TRBV27 and TRBJ2-3, with D tentatively TRBD1 (6 bases). This CDR3 has 13 amino acids. Germline lookup yields CDR1 MNHEY and CDR2 SMNVEV (reference sequence). V was clipped by 5 bases and J by 4 bases, with 10 bases between them. CDR3 in amino acids: CASSQGTPDTQYF. CDR3 in DNA: TGTGCCAGCAGTCAAGGGACACCAGATACGCAGTATTTT.

In nucleotides, the CDR3 is TGCGCCAGCAGCTTGTCCCCTTCCGGGACTGGGGGATCCAATACGCAGTATTTT. Translating it yields CASSLSPSGTGGSNTQYF. The chain employs TRBV5-1 and TRBJ2-3; TRBD2 might be the D (6 bases). Germline-derived CDR1 and CDR2 are SGHRS and YFSETQ. This CDR3 is 18 amino acids long. The ends were cut back, 1 base at V and 7 bases at J, with 25 bases in the middle.